This is a list of T cell receptor beta chains from one sample in a study of graft-versus-host responses after intestinal transplantation. Measured with immunoSEQ multiplex PCR; TCRdb has only the in-frame clones, and not every one. The table lists about 12,000 clones, approximately 84% of them singletons. The specimen was PBMCs, collected approximately 310 days after intestinal transplant. All receptors come from a human patient who received an intestinal transplant, so some T cells may come from the graft donor. Both conserved end residues are part of each CDR3. The D gene is left open where the match is weak.

v_call: TRBV19; d_call: -; j_call: TRBJ2-2; cdr3_nt: TGTGCCAGTAACGAGTACACCGGGGAGCTGTTTTTT; cdr3_aa: CASNEYTGELFF
v_call: TRBV19; d_call: TRBD2; j_call: TRBJ2-7; cdr3_nt: TGTGCCAGTAGGGCGGGAGAGGCCTACGAGCAGTACTTC; cdr3_aa: CASRAGEAYEQYF
v_call: TRBV5-6; d_call: TRBD2; j_call: TRBJ2-5; cdr3_nt: TGTGCCAGCAGCCTCGGGACTAGCGGGAGACAAGAGACCCAGTACTTC; cdr3_aa: CASSLGTSGRQETQYF
v_call: TRBV7-9; d_call: -; j_call: TRBJ1-1; cdr3_nt: TGTGCCATCGATCAGGGGTACACTGAAGCTTTCTTT; cdr3_aa: CAIDQGYTEAFF
v_call: TRBV5-3; d_call: TRBD1; j_call: TRBJ1-1; cdr3_nt: TGTGCCAGAAGTGGGGCAAAGGGGGCGCTTAACACTGAAGCTTTCTTT; cdr3_aa: CARSGAKGALNTEAFF
v_call: TRBV27; d_call: -; j_call: TRBJ2-5; cdr3_nt: TGTGCCAGCAGCCTCCCCCTTTACCAAGAGACCCAGTACTTC; cdr3_aa: CASSLPLYQETQYF
v_call: TRBV4-2; d_call: TRBD1; j_call: TRBJ2-2; cdr3_nt: TGTGCCAGCAGCCAAGTGGGACAGGGAAGCACCGGGGAGCTGTTTTTT; cdr3_aa: CASSQVGQGSTGELFF
v_call: TRBV5-6; d_call: -; j_call: TRBJ2-7; cdr3_nt: TGTGCCAGCAGCTTGGACACTTACTACGAGCAGTACTTC; cdr3_aa: CASSLDTYYEQYF
v_call: TRBV7-3; d_call: -; j_call: TRBJ2-1; cdr3_nt: TGTGCCAGCAGCCCGAAGGCTAGCACCCATGAGCAGTTCTTC; cdr3_aa: CASSPKASTHEQFF
v_call: TRBV2; d_call: TRBD1; j_call: TRBJ1-6; cdr3_nt: TGTGCCAGCAGTGAAGCGACAGGGAGACCCCTCCACTTT; cdr3_aa: CASSEATGRPLHF
v_call: TRBV4-2; d_call: -; j_call: TRBJ2-7; cdr3_nt: TGTGCCAGCAGCCAATCTGACCGGGACGAGCAGTACTTC; cdr3_aa: CASSQSDRDEQYF
v_call: TRBV10-3; d_call: TRBD1; j_call: TRBJ1-3; cdr3_nt: TGTGCCATCAGGCCTACAGGGGCGAACACCATATATTTT; cdr3_aa: CAIRPTGANTIYF
v_call: TRBV29-1; d_call: TRBD2; j_call: TRBJ2-7; cdr3_nt: TGCAGCGCCGCTAGCGGTTCTTCCTACGAGCAGTACTTC; cdr3_aa: CSAASGSSYEQYF
v_call: TRBV11-2; d_call: TRBD2; j_call: TRBJ2-7; cdr3_nt: TGTGCCAGCAGCTTATACGGGACTAGTGGCTACGAGCAGTACTTC; cdr3_aa: CASSLYGTSGYEQYF